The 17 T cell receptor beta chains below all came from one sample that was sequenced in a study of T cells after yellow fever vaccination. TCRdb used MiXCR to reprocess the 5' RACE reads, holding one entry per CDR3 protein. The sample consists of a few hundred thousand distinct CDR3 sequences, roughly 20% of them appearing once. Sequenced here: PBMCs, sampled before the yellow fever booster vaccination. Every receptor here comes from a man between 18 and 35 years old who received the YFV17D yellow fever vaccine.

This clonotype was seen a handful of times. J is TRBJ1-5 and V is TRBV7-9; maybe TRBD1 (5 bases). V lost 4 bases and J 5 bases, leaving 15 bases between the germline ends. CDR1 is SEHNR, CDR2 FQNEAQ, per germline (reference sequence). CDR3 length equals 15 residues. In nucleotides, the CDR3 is TGTGCCAGCAGCTCGACAAGAATAGGGGATCAGCCCCAGCATTTT. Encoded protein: CASSSTRIGDQPQHF.

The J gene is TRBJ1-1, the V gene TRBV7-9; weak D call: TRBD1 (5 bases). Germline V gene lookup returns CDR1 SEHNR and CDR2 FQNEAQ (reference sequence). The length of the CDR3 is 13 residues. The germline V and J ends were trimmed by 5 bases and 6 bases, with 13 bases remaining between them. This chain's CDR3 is CASSAGTAAEAFF. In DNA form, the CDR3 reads TGTGCCAGCAGCGCGGGGACCGCAGCTGAAGCTTTCTTT.

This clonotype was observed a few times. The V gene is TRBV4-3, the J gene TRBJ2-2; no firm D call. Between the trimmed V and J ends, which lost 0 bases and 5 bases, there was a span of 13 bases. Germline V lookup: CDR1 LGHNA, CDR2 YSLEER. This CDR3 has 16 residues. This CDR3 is CASSQEHRPRTGELFF. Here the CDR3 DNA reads TGCGCCAGCAGCCAAGAACACCGCCCGAGGACCGGGGAGCTGTTTTTT.

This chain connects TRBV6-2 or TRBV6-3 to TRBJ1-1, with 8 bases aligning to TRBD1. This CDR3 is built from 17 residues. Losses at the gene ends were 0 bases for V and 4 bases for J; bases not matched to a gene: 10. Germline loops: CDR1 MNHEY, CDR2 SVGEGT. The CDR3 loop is CASSYSTRQGSSTEAFF. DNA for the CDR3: TGTGCCAGCAGTTACTCGACCCGACAGGGGTCGAGCACTGAAGCTTTCTTT.

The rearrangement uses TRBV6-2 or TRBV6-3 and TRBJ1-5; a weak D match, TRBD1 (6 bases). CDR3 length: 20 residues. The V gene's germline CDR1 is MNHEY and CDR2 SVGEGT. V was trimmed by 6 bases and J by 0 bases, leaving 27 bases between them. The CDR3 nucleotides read TGTGCCAGCAGCTATCCCCGGGGTCCGGGACAAACATATAGCAATCAGCCCCAGCATTTT. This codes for CASSYPRGPGQTYSNQPQHF.

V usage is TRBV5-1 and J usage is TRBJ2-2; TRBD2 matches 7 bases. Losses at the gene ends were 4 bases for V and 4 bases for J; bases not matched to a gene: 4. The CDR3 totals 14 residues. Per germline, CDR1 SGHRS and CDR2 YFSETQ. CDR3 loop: CASSGGTITGELFF. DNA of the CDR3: TGCGCCAGCAGCGGCGGGACTATCACCGGGGAGCTGTTTTTT.

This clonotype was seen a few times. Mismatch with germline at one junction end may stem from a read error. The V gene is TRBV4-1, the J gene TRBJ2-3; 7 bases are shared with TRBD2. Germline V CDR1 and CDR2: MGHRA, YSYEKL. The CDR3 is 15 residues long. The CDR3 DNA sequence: TGCGCCAGCAGCCAAGGATTGACTAGCAAAGATACGCAGTATTTT. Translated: CASSQGLTSKDTQYF.

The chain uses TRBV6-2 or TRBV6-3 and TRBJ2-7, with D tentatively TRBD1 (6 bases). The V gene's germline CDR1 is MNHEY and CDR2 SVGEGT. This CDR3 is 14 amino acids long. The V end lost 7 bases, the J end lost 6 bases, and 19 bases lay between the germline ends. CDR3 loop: CASTQGLFFGEQYF. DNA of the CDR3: TGTGCCAGCACCCAGGGGCTCTTTTTTGGCGAGCAGTACTTC.

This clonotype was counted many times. Here the CDR3 DNA reads TGCAGTGCTAGCGGGCTAGCGGGGACCACCGGGGGCAATGAGCAGTTCTTC. Protein: CSASGLAGTTGGNEQFF. The chain employs TRBV20-1 and TRBJ2-1; 9 nucleotides match TRBD2. The CDR3 consists of 17 residues. The V gene's germline CDR1 is DFQATT and CDR2 SNEGSKA (reference sequence). With V trimmed by 3 bases and J by 6 bases, 15 bases remained unmatched.

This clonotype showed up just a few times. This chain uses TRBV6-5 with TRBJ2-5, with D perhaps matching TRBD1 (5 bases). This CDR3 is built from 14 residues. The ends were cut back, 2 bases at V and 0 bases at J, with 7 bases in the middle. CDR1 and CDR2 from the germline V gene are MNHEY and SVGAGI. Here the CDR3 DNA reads TGTGCCAGCAGTTACGCCAGGGACCAAGAGACCCAGTACTTC. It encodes CASSYARDQETQYF.

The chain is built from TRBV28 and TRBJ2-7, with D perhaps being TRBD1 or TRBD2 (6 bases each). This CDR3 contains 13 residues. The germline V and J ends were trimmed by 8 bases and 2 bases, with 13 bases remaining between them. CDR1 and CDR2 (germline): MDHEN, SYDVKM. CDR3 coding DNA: TGTGCCAGCGGGGGGACATCACCCTACGAGCAGTACGTC. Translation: CASGGTSPYEQYV.

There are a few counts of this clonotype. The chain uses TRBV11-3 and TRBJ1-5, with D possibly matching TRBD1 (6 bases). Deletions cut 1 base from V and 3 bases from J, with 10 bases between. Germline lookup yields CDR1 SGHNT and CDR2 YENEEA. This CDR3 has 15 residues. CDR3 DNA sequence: TGTGCCAGCAGCTTAGGGACAGCCTTCAATCAGCCCCAGCATTTT. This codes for CASSLGTAFNQPQHF.

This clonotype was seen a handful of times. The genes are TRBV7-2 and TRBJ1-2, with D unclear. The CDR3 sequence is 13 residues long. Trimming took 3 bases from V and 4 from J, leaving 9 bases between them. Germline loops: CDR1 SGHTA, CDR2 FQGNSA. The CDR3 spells CASSFSTSYGYTF. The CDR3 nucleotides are TGTGCCAGCAGCTTTTCTACGAGCTATGGCTACACCTTC. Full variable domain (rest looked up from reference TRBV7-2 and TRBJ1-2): GAGVSQSPSNKVTEKGKDVELRCDPISGHTALYWYRQSLGQGLEFLIYFQGNSAPDKSGLPSDRFSAERTGGSVSTLTIQRTQQEDSAVYLCASSFSTSYGYTFGSGTRLTVV.

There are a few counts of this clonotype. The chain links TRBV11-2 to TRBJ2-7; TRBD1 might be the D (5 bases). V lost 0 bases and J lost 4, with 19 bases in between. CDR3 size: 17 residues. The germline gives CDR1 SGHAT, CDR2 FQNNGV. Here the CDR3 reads CASSLDSGPGNWYEQYF. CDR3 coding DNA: TGTGCCAGCAGCTTAGACTCTGGACCAGGGAATTGGTACGAGCAGTACTTC.

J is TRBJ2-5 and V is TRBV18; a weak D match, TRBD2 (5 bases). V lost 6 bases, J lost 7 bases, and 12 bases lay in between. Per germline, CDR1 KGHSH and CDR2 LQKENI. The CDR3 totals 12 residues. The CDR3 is CASSPDLGTQYF. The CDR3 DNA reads TGTGCCAGCTCCCCGGACTTGGGGACCCAGTACTTC.

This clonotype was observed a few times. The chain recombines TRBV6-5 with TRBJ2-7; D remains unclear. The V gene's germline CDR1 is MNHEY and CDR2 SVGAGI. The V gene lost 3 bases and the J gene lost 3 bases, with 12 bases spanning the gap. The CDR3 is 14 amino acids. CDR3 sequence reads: CASSYKYTLYEQYF. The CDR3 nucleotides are TGTGCCAGCAGTTATAAGTACACGCTCTACGAGCAGTACTTC.

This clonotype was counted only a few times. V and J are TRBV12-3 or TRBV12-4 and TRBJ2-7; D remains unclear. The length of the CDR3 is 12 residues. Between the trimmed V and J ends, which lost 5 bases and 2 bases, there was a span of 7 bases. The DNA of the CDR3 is TGTGCCAGCAGTAAAAGAGCCTACGAGCAGTACTTC. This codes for CASSKRAYEQYF.